One and the same sample provided the 22 T cell receptor beta chains below, sequenced in a study of shared clonotypes between healthy human individuals. The naive CD8 fraction comprised CD45RO-negative cells positively selected for CCR7 and excluded terminally differentiated effector memory CD45RA+ cells. Assay: immunoSEQ multiplex PCR; the TCRdb copy retains only in-frame clones and omits some. The table records more than 2 million clones, about 95% of them present only once. Sequences were obtained from naive CD8+ T cells sorted from blood. The receptors here all came from a man in his late teens or twenties in good health.

The chain recombines TRBV29-1 with TRBJ1-2; D is ambiguous. This CDR3 is built from 11 residues. Looked up from germline, CDR1 is SQVTM and CDR2 is ANQGSEA. V gave up 4 bases and J gave up 8 bases, with 11 bases separating them. The CDR3 coding sequence is TGCAGCGTTGTCGGCCGCCGGGGCTACACCTTC. The encoded protein is CSVVGRRGYTF.

V is TRBV7-9 and J is TRBJ2-7, with TRBD2 matching over 8 bases. The V segment lost 5 bases and the J segment 4 bases; nucleotides outside the gene matches: 7. The germline V gene has CDR1 SEHNR and CDR2 FQNEAQ (reference sequence). The CDR3 sequence is 14 residues long. The CDR3 nucleotides read TGTGCCAGCAGCCAACGGGGGGGCGGGTACGAGCAGTACTTC. Its translation: CASSQRGGGYEQYF.

V usage is TRBV7-9 and J usage is TRBJ2-3; TRBD2 matches at 12 bases. V lost 1 base, J lost 6 bases, and 5 bases stayed unmatched. CDR1 SEHNR and CDR2 FQNEAQ come from the germline V gene (reference sequence). This CDR3 has 16 amino acids. The chain's CDR3 is CASSLGLAGGPDTQYF. In nucleotides, the CDR3 is TGTGCCAGCAGCTTAGGTCTAGCGGGAGGGCCCGATACGCAGTATTTT.

V gene TRBV15 combines with J gene TRBJ2-7; D unclear. The germline CDR1 and CDR2 sequences are LNHNV and YYDKDF (reference sequence). This CDR3 has 15 residues. V was cut by 5 bases and J by 3 bases, with 17 bases left in between. The CDR3 nucleotides read TGTGCCACCAGCCCATCCATATTGATGGGCTACGAGCAGTACTTC. This sequence encodes CATSPSILMGYEQYF.

The CDR3 loop reads CASSQEAALFPNTEAFF. The CDR3 DNA follows: TGCGCCAGCAGCCAAGAAGCGGCGTTGTTTCCGAACACTGAAGCTTTCTTT. The V gene is TRBV4-1, the J gene TRBJ1-1; D call uncertain. CDR3 length equals 17 residues. Trimming took off 0 bases at V and 1 base at J, with 15 bases between the two ends. CDR1 is MGHRA, CDR2 YSYEKL, per germline.

V is TRBV7-2 and J is TRBJ1-6; 8 nucleotides line up with TRBD1. Germline V gene lookup returns CDR1 SGHTA and CDR2 FQGNSA. Losses at the gene ends were 3 bases for V and 10 bases for J; bases not matched to a gene: 8. The CDR3 extends over 15 amino acids. CDR3 region: CASSFGQGARSPLHF. Here the CDR3 DNA reads TGTGCCAGCAGCTTTGGGCAGGGGGCCCGATCACCCCTCCACTTT.

This chain joins TRBV13 and TRBJ2-7; 12 bases agree with TRBD2. Trimming removed 5 bases from V and 6 bases from J; junction bases left unmatched: 8. The V gene's germline CDR1 is PRHDT and CDR2 FYEKMQ (reference sequence). This CDR3 region has 15 residues. The chain's CDR3 is CASSETSGGPREQYF. CDR3 in DNA: TGTGCCAGCAGCGAAACTAGCGGGGGGCCTCGCGAGCAGTACTTC.

As to this clone: A read error is possible here, since a much larger clone lies one base away. This chain connects TRBV9 to TRBJ1-1; D ambiguous. This CDR3 contains 12 residues. Trimming removed 4 bases at V and 1 base at J, with 5 bases between. The germline V gene encodes CDR1 SGDLS and CDR2 YYNGEE. The CDR3 here is CASSSGNTEAFF. The CDR3 DNA is TGTGCCAGCAGCTCGGGGAACACTGAAGCTTTCTTT.

The chain carries TRBV19 and TRBJ2-5; 8 positions agree with TRBD2. Trimming at V came to 3 bases and at J to 1 base, leaving 4 bases not matched to a gene. The CDR3 has 15 residues. CDR1 and CDR2 (germline): LNHDA, SQIVND (reference sequence). The CDR3 DNA reads TGTGCCAGTAGTATCGCGGGGGGCCTCCAAGAGACCCAGTACTTC. It codes for CASSIAGGLQETQYF.

V is TRBV2 and J is TRBJ2-7; D is undetermined. Trimming left V 0 bases short and J 2 bases short, with 8 bases between. The CDR3 consists of 14 residues. Germline assignment: CDR1 SNHLY and CDR2 FYNNEI. CDR3 loop: CASSEARVTYEQYF. CDR3 nucleotides: TGTGCCAGCAGTGAAGCCCGAGTGACCTACGAGCAGTACTTC.

The V gene is TRBV21-1, the J gene TRBJ1-1. TRBV21-1 is an annotated pseudogene. CDR3 length: 11 residues. This chain's CDR3 is CASSSGTEAFF. CDR3 DNA: TGTGCCAGCAGCAGCGGCACTGAAGCTTTCTTT.

Comment on this clone: Other DNA sequences from this sample encode an identical CDR3 as well. The V and J genes are TRBV4-1 and TRBJ2-7, with D perhaps TRBD1 (5 bases). With 1 base removed from V and 2 bases from J, the gap between germline ends came to 6 bases. The length of the CDR3 is 13 residues. Per the germline V gene, CDR1 is MGHRA and CDR2 is YSYEKL. CDR3 sequence reads: CASSQGGPYEQYF. The CDR3, as DNA: TGCGCCAGCAGCCAAGGGGGCCCCTACGAGCAGTACTTC.

This chain uses TRBV4-1 with TRBJ2-7; 8 bases are a match to TRBD1. This CDR3 is 14 amino acids long. Trimming removed 1 base from V and 5 bases from J; junction bases left unmatched: 4. Germline assignment: CDR1 MGHRA and CDR2 YSYEKL. This CDR3 reads CASSQGQGAHEQYF. CDR3 DNA: TGCGCCAGCAGCCAAGGCCAGGGGGCCCACGAGCAGTACTTC.

The chain employs TRBV10-3 and TRBJ1-5; 7 nucleotides agree with TRBD1. V dropped 2 bases and J dropped 6; count of bases not matched to a gene: 10. Germline CDR1 reads ENHRY; CDR2 reads SYGVKD. The CDR3 is 16 amino acids. The CDR3 is CAISEREGANGQPQHF. The CDR3 bases are TGTGCCATCAGTGAGCGGGAGGGGGCGAACGGTCAGCCCCAGCATTTT.

This clone was counted once. The chain combines TRBV27 with TRBJ2-2; the D gene is possibly TRBD2 (6 bases). Trimming cost V 5 bases and J 5 bases, with 18 bases left between them. The CDR3 runs to 16 residues. The V gene's germline CDR1 is MNHEY and CDR2 SMNVEV (reference sequence). The CDR3 is CASSMVGLLFTGELFF. CDR3 nucleotide sequence: TGTGCCAGCAGTATGGTGGGACTTCTATTTACCGGGGAGCTGTTTTTT.

The chain links TRBV5-1 to TRBJ2-1, with D tentatively TRBD1 or TRBD2 (5 bases each). Trimming stripped 0 bases from V and 9 bases from J, with 7 bases between. The CDR3 loop spans 12 amino acids. Germline V gives CDR1 SGHRS, CDR2 YFSETQ. The CDR3 region is CASSLGGSEQFF. The CDR3 nucleotides read TGCGCCAGCAGCTTGGGGGGGTCTGAGCAGTTCTTC.

This chain links TRBV6-6 with TRBJ2-2, with unresolved D. Germline V CDR1 and CDR2: MNHNY, SVGAGI (reference sequence). This CDR3 has 16 amino acids. The ends were cut back, 2 bases at V and 7 bases at J, with 17 bases in the middle. The CDR3 protein is CASSYLAYPPDGELFF. In nucleotides, the CDR3 is TGTGCCAGCAGTTACCTGGCTTACCCACCGGACGGGGAGCTGTTTTTT.

CDR3 DNA sequence: TGTGCCAGCAGCCCCCGACTAGCGGAAAACACCGGGGAGCTGTTTTTT. The encoded protein is CASSPRLAENTGELFF. V is TRBV13 and J is TRBJ2-2; 9 bases line up with TRBD2. This CDR3 has 16 amino acids. V trimming: 5 bases; J trimming: 2 bases; junction bases outside the gene matches: 6. Germline V gene data show CDR1 as PRHDT and CDR2 as FYEKMQ (reference sequence).

V gene TRBV19 combines with J gene TRBJ1-6, with D unclear. Germline CDR1 LNHDA, CDR2 SQIVND (reference sequence). Between the trimmed V and J ends, which lost 4 bases and 3 bases, there was a span of 10 bases. There are 15 residues in the CDR3. CDR3 coding DNA: TGTGCCAGTAGTAAAAGGCGGGACTATAATTCACCCCTCCACTTT. Translation: CASSKRRDYNSPLHF.

The chain employs TRBV6-5 and TRBJ1-6, with D maybe TRBD1 (5 bases). Trimming took 1 base from V and 10 from J, leaving 14 bases between them. CDR1 and CDR2 from the germline V gene are MNHEY and SVGAGI. The CDR3 runs 15 residues. The CDR3 DNA reads as TGTGCCAGCAGTTACTGGGCGGGGCATGGATCACCCCTCCACTTT. It codes for CASSYWAGHGSPLHF.

This chain links TRBV2 with TRBJ2-5, with D perhaps assigned TRBD1 or TRBD2 (6 bases each). The CDR3 loop spans 15 amino acids. V was shortened by 4 bases and J by 4 bases, with 16 bases between the two germline ends. Germline V gene sequence: CDR1 SNHLY, CDR2 FYNNEI. This CDR3 is CASSGLGGSGETQYF. CDR3 nucleotide sequence: TGTGCCAGCAGTGGATTAGGGGGGTCGGGAGAGACCCAGTACTTC.

The sample holds one count of this clone. This rearrangement joins TRBV28 to TRBJ1-2; D perhaps matches TRBD1 (5 bases). The CDR3 sequence is 16 residues long. Trimming shortened V by 2 bases and J by 1 base, and 14 bases separated the two germline ends. CDR1 is MDHEN, CDR2 SYDVKM, per germline. CDR3 sequence (DNA): TGTGCCAGCAGTTTAATACAGGACCCGGATAACTATGGCTACACCTTC. It specifies CASSLIQDPDNYGYTF.